The text below deals with one T cell receptor (beta chain). The sample originates from a study of blood T cell repertoires in COVID-19. Study overall: Donors in the United States, Italy and Spain gave samples during acute or convalescent COVID-19.

Assay used: immunoSEQ multiplex PCR; TCRdb lists only in-frame clones, some missing. In the table there are about 300,000 clones, about nine tenths of which are singletons. The cohort comprised adults aged about 18 to 89 years residing in 20 to 25 US areas. There are 16 residues in the CDR3. Deletions cut 2 bases from V and 2 bases from J, with 14 bases between. In germline, CDR1 is WSHSY, CDR2 SAAADI. The chain has TRBV10-2 and TRBJ2-3, with a weak D call TRBD1 (7 bases). The sequencing sample was made of PBMCs or T cells enriched from blood (not recorded which). The clonotype was recovered from a man aged 30-40 years who had recovered from COVID-19. The CDR3 reads CASSEPRDRNTDTQYF. CDR3 coding DNA: TGCGCCAGCAGTGAGCCGCGGGACAGAAACACAGATACGCAGTATTTT.